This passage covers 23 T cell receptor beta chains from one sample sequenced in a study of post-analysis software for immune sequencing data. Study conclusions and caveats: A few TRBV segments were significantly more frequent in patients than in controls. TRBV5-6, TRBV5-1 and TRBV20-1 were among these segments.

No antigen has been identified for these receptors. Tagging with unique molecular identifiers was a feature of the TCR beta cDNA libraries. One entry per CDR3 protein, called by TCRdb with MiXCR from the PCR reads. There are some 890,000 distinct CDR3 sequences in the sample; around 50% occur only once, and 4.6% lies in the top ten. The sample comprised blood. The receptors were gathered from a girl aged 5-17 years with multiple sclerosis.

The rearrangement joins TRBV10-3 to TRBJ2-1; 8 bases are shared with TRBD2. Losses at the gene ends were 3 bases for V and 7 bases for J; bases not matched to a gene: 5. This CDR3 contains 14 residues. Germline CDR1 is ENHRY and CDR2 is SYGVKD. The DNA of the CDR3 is TGTGCCATCAGTGATCAGCCGGGGGGGAATGAGCAGTTCTTC. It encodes CAISDQPGGNEQFF.

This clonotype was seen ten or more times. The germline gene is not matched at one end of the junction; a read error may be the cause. CDR3 bases: TGTGCTAGCAGCCAAGGGGGAGATACGCAGTATTTT. It codes for CASSQGGDTQYF. The V call is TRBV5-1, the J call TRBJ2-3, with D perhaps matching TRBD1 (6 bases). The length of the CDR3 is 12 residues. Germline lookup yields CDR1 SGHRS and CDR2 YFSETQ.

CDR3 amino acids: CAISESGGGSGEPRDEQFF. In DNA, the CDR3 is TGTGCCATCAGTGAGTCGGGCGGCGGGAGCGGGGAGCCACGGGATGAGCAGTTCTTC. This chain joins TRBV10-3 and TRBJ2-1, with TRBD2 matching over 7 bases. The V gene's germline CDR1 is ENHRY and CDR2 SYGVKD. This CDR3 has 19 amino acids. Losses at the gene ends were 0 bases for V and 8 bases for J; bases not matched to a gene: 19.

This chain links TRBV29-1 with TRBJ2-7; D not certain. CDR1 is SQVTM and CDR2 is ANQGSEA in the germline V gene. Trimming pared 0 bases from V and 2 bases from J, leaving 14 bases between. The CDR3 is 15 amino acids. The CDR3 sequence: CSVEDQETQTYEQYF. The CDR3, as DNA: TGCAGCGTTGAAGATCAGGAGACGCAGACCTACGAGCAGTACTTC.

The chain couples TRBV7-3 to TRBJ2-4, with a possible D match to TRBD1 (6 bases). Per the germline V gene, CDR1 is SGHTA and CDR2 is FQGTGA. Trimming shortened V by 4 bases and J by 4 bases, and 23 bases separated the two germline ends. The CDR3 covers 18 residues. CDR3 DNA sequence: TGTGCCAGCAGCTCAAAATTTTACCACAGGGACCCAAAAAACATTCAGTACTTC. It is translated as CASSSKFYHRDPKNIQYF.

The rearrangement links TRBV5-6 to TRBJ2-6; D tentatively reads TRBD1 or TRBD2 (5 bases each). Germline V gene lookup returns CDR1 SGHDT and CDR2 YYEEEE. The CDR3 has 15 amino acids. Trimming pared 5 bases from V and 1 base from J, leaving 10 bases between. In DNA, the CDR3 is TGTGCCAGCAGATGGGGGTATTCTGGGGCCAACGTCCTGACTTTC. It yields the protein CASRWGYSGANVLTF.

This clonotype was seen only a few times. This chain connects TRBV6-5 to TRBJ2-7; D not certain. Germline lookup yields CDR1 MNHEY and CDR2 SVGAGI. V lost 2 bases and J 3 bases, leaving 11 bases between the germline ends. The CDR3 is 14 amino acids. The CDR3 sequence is CASSYELGIYEQYF. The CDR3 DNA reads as TGTGCCAGCAGTTACGAGCTGGGAATCTACGAGCAGTACTTC.

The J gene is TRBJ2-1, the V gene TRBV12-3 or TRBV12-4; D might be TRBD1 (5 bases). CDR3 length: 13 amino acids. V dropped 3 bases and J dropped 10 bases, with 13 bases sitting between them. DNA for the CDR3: TGTGCCAGCAGTTTGCTAGTATCAGGGGAGCAGTTCTTC. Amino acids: CASSLLVSGEQFF.

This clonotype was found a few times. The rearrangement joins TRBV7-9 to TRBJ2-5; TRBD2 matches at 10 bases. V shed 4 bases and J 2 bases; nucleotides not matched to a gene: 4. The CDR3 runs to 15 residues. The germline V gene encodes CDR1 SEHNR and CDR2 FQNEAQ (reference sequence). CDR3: CASSSLAGAQETQYF. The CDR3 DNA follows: TGTGCCAGCAGCTCGCTAGCGGGGGCACAAGAGACCCAGTACTTC.

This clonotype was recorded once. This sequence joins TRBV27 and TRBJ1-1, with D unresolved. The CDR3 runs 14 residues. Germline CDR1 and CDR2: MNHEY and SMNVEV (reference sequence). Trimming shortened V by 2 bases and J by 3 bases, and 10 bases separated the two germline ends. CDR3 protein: CASSLLIGHTEAFF. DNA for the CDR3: TGTGCCAGCAGTTTACTTATTGGGCACACTGAAGCTTTCTTT.

CDR3: CASQPDRYYGYTF. CDR3 bases: TGTGCCTCCCAACCGGACAGATACTATGGCTACACCTTC. The gene calls are TRBV6-5 and TRBJ1-2; D perhaps matches TRBD1 (6 bases). There are 13 residues in the CDR3. The V gene's germline CDR1 is MNHEY and CDR2 SVGAGI. V lost 11 bases to trimming and J lost 3 bases, with 16 bases between them.

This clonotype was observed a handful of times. CDR3 in amino acids: CASSLRAGGNEQFF. The CDR3 DNA follows: TGTGCCAGCAGTTTAAGGGCGGGAGGGAATGAGCAGTTCTTC. J is TRBJ2-1 and V is TRBV12-3 or TRBV12-4, with 9 bases matching TRBD2. The CDR3 is 14 amino acids. V was pared by 2 bases and J by 7 bases, with 3 bases of the junction left unmatched.

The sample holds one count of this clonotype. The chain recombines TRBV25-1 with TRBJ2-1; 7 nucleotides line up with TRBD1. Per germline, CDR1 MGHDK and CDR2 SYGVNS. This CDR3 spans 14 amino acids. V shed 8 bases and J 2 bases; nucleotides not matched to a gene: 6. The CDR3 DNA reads TGTGCCAGCCGTCGACAGGGCGCCTACAATGAGCAGTTCTTC. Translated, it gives CASRRQGAYNEQFF.

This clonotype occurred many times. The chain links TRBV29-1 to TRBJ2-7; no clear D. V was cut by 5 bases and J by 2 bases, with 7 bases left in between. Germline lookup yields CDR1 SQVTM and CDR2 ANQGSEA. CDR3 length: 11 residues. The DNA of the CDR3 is TGCAGCGTTACGAACGCCTACGAGCAGTACTTC. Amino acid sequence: CSVTNAYEQYF.

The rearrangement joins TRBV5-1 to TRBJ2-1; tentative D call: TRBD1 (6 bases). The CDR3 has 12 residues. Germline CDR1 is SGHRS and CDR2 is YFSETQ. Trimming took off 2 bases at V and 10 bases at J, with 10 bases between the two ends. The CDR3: CASSFGQTEQFF. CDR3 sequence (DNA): TGCGCCAGCAGCTTTGGACAGACCGAGCAGTTCTTC.

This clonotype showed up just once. CDR3 nucleotide sequence: TGTGCCAGCAACCGGTTAGGCTACGAGCAGTTCTTC. This sequence encodes CASNRLGYEQFF. The rearrangement uses TRBV2 and TRBJ2-1; D gene uncertain. The germline gives CDR1 SNHLY, CDR2 FYNNEI. V was clipped by 7 bases and J by 10 bases, with 14 bases between them. The CDR3 loop spans 12 amino acids.

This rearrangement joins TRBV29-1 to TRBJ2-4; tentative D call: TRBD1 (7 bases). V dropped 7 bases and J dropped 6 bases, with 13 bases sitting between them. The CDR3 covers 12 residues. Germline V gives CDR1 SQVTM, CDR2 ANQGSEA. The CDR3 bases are TGCAGCGGGAGGGGGCTGGGAAACATTCAGTACTTC. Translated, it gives CSGRGLGNIQYF.

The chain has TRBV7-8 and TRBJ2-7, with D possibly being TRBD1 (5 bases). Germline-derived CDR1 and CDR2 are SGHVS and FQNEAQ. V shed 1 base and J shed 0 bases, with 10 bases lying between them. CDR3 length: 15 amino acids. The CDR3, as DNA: TGTGCCAGCAGCTTAGGCAGGGCCGTCTCCTACGAGCAGTACTTC. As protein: CASSLGRAVSYEQYF.

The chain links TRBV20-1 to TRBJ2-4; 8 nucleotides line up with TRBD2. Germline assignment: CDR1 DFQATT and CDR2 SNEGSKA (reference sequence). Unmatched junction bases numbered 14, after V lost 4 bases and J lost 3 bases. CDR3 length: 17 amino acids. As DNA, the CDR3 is TGCAGTGCTACCAGCGGGGGTTCACCCCGGGTCAAAAACATTCAGTACTTC. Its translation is CSATSGGSPRVKNIQYF.

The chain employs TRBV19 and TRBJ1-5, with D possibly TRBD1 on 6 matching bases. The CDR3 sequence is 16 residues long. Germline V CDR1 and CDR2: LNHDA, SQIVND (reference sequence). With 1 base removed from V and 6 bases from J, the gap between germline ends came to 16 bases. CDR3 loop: CASSIGFAGETQPQHF. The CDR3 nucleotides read TGTGCCAGTAGTATAGGATTTGCAGGGGAAACTCAGCCCCAGCATTTT.

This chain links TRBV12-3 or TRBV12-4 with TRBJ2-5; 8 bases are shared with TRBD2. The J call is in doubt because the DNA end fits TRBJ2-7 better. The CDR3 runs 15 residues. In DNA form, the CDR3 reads TGTGCCAGCACCCGGGGAGGGACTAGAAGGTACGAGCAGTACTTC. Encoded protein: CASTRGGTRRYEQYF.

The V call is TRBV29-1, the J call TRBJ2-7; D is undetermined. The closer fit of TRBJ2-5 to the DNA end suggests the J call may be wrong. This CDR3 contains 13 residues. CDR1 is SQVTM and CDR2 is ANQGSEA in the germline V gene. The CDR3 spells CSVDPPEKETQYF. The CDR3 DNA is TGCAGCGTTGATCCCCCAGAAAAAGAGACCCAGTACTTC.

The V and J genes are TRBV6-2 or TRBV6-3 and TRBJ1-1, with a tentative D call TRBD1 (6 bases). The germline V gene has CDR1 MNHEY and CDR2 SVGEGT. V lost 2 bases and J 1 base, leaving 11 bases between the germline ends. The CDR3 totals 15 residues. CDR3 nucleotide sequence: TGTGCCAGCAGTTACGTGACAGGAGGGAACACTGAAGCTTTCTTT. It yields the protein CASSYVTGGNTEAFF.